These 26 T cell receptor beta chains share one sample of origin, sequenced in a study of graft-versus-host responses after intestinal transplantation. TCRdb's table, derived via immunoSEQ multiplex PCR, lists solely in-frame clones and lacks some. The repertoire has around 100,000 clones, about 90% of them found once; the top ten carry more than 0.75%. Their specific antigens are unknown. This sample comprised unstimulated CD4+ T cells sorted from spleen or lymph node cells, obtained before transplant. These TCRs come from a human donor who was the organ donor for an intestinal transplant.

This chain's CDR3 is CASSRKNQPQHF. In DNA, the CDR3 is TGTGCCAGCAGCAGGAAGAATCAGCCCCAGCATTTT. The V and J genes are TRBV2 and TRBJ1-5; D not certain. The CDR3 totals 12 residues. Trimming cost V 6 bases and J 4 bases, with 7 bases left between them. CDR1 SNHLY and CDR2 FYNNEI come from the germline V gene.

In its sample, this clone was seen once. The chain joins TRBV5-4 to TRBJ2-1; 8 bases match TRBD2. This CDR3 is 14 amino acids long. The junction had 4 bases not matched to a gene; V was cut back by 4 bases and J by 4 bases. Germline-derived CDR1 and CDR2 are SGHNT and YYREEE (reference sequence). CDR3 loop: CASSIGTSYNEQFF. The CDR3 DNA is TGTGCCAGCAGCATAGGGACTAGTTACAATGAGCAGTTCTTC.

This chain uses TRBV6-1 with TRBJ2-3; D perhaps matches TRBD1 (6 bases). The CDR3 loop spans 13 amino acids. Germline CDR1 MNHNS, CDR2 SASEGT. The V end was cut by 1 base, the J end by 6 bases, with 8 bases between. CDR3 amino acids: CASSEERGDTQYF. The CDR3 bases are TGTGCCAGCAGTGAAGAAAGGGGGGATACGCAGTATTTT.

The chain carries TRBV6-1 and TRBJ2-1; 9 nucleotides agree with TRBD1. CDR3 length: 16 residues. The V and J ends lost 4 bases and 7 bases, in that order; junction bases with no gene match: 11. Per the germline V gene, CDR1 is MNHNS and CDR2 is SASEGT. The CDR3 loop reads CASSAPGQGKRNEQFF. The CDR3 nucleotides read TGTGCCAGCAGTGCTCCGGGACAGGGAAAGAGAAATGAGCAGTTCTTC.

The CDR3 sequence is CATSRVKNAEAFF. CDR3 nucleotide sequence: TGTGCCACCAGCAGAGTCAAAAACGCTGAAGCTTTCTTT. The gene calls are TRBV15 and TRBJ1-1, with unresolved D. V was cut by 1 base and J by 6 bases, with 9 bases left in between. The CDR3 totals 13 residues. CDR1 and CDR2 from the germline V gene are LNHNV and YYDKDF (reference sequence).

This clone appeared once. The chain employs TRBV7-2 and TRBJ2-3; D not certain. Between the trimmed V and J ends, which lost 2 bases and 1 base, there was a span of 10 bases. Germline values: CDR1 SGHTA, CDR2 FQGNSA. This CDR3 contains 15 residues. The CDR3 reads CASSLRASGTDTQYF. The CDR3 DNA reads TGTGCCAGCAGCTTAAGGGCATCTGGCACAGATACGCAGTATTTT.

J is TRBJ1-2 and V is TRBV28; D uncertain. The V end was cut by 6 bases, the J end by 6 bases, with 14 bases between. Germline values: CDR1 MDHEN, CDR2 SYDVKM. The CDR3 is 13 residues long. CDR3 sequence reads: CASSPPNRDGYTF. For the CDR3, the DNA is TGTGCCAGCAGCCCTCCAAACCGCGATGGCTACACCTTC.

This chain joins TRBV9 and TRBJ2-5; a possible D gene is TRBD1 (5 bases). The V and J ends lost 6 bases and 5 bases respectively, with 14 bases between them. Germline CDR1 reads SGDLS; CDR2 reads YYNGEE. This CDR3 spans 13 amino acids. This CDR3 is CASNRFFGETQYF. DNA of the CDR3: TGTGCCAGCAACAGGTTCTTCGGGGAGACCCAGTACTTC.

The rearrangement links TRBV6-1 to TRBJ1-5; D is unresolved. V was trimmed by 4 bases and J by 5 bases, leaving 3 bases between them. This CDR3 is built from 11 residues. CDR1 and CDR2 (germline): MNHNS, SASEGT. The CDR3 coding sequence is TGTGCCAGCAGTGGAGATCAGCCCCAGCATTTT. As protein: CASSGDQPQHF.

This chain uses TRBV28 with TRBJ1-5, with D hard to call. The CDR3 covers 15 residues. V was pared by 2 bases and J by 5 bases, with 13 bases between. The germline CDR1 and CDR2 sequences are MDHEN and SYDVKM. CDR3 loop: CASSLGVGFDQPQHF. CDR3 DNA: TGTGCCAGCAGTTTAGGGGTAGGGTTCGATCAGCCCCAGCATTTT.

V and J are TRBV6-5 and TRBJ1-3; a possible D gene is TRBD1 (5 bases). The CDR3 runs to 14 residues. Germline values: CDR1 MNHEY, CDR2 SVGAGI. V was shortened by 5 bases and J by 3 bases, with 11 bases between the two germline ends. In DNA, the CDR3 is TGTGCCAGCAGTCGAGGGGTAAATGGAAACACCATATATTTT. Its protein is CASSRGVNGNTIYF.

V gene TRBV27 combines with J gene TRBJ2-7; no reliable D call. The germline gives CDR1 MNHEY, CDR2 SMNVEV (reference sequence). Trimming left V 0 bases short and J 6 bases short, with 9 bases between. The CDR3 has 13 amino acids. CDR3 sequence reads: CASSLSPSAEQYF. In nucleotides, the CDR3 is TGTGCCAGCAGTTTATCCCCCTCGGCCGAGCAGTACTTC.

This chain connects TRBV30 to TRBJ1-5, with D maybe TRBD1 (5 bases). The CDR3 spans 14 residues. The V end was cut by 2 bases, the J end by 0 bases, with 8 bases between. Germline V lookup: CDR1 GTSNPN, CDR2 SVGIG (reference sequence). The CDR3 here is CAWSRQGSNQPQHF. CDR3 DNA sequence: TGTGCCTGGAGTAGGCAGGGTAGCAATCAGCCCCAGCATTTT.

J is TRBJ1-2 and V is TRBV19, with D maybe TRBD1 (6 bases). Trimming cost V 3 bases and J 6 bases, with 20 bases left between them. This CDR3 has 16 residues. Germline CDR1 is LNHDA and CDR2 is SQIVND (reference sequence). The CDR3 protein is CASSILSGDKGHGYTF. CDR3 in DNA: TGTGCCAGTAGTATCCTCTCGGGGGACAAAGGCCATGGCTACACCTTC. Together with reference TRBV19 and TRBJ1-2, the CDR3 gives the full variable domain: DGGITQSPKYLFRKEGQNVTLSCEQNLNHDAMYWYRQDPGQGLRLIYYSQIVNDFQKGDIAEGYSVSREKKESFPLTVTSAQKNPTAFYLCASSILSGDKGHGYTFGSGTRLTVV.

J is TRBJ2-3 and V is TRBV18; D is undetermined. This CDR3 region has 16 residues. Germline V gene data show CDR1 as KGHSH and CDR2 as LQKENI. Trimming left V 0 bases short and J 4 bases short, with 14 bases between. The CDR3 region has the DNA TGTGCCAGCTCACCACCGGGAAGGGTTTTTCCAGATACGCAGTATTTT. This encodes CASSPPGRVFPDTQYF.

This chain connects TRBV4-1 to TRBJ2-7, with D perhaps TRBD1 (6 bases). Germline loops: CDR1 MGHRA, CDR2 YSYEKL. V lost 0 bases and J lost 3, with 15 bases in between. CDR3 length: 16 residues. CDR3 sequence (DNA): TGCGCCAGCAGCCAAGATAGGGGGACCCCATACTACGAGCAGTACTTC. Its protein product is CASSQDRGTPYYEQYF.

CDR3 in amino acids: CASSLRQGLSSYNSPLHF. The CDR3 region has the DNA TGTGCCAGCAGTTTACGACAGGGCTTAAGCTCCTATAATTCACCCCTCCACTTT. The chain is built from TRBV28 and TRBJ1-6, with 7 bases aligning to TRBD1. V gave up 2 bases and J gave up 0 bases; unmatched junction bases: 7. The CDR3 consists of 18 residues. Germline CDR1 reads MDHEN; CDR2 reads SYDVKM.

J is TRBJ2-2 and V is TRBV7-9; D possibly matches TRBD1 or TRBD2 (5 bases each). Trimming took 5 bases from V and 2 from J, leaving 9 bases between them. The CDR3 runs 14 residues. CDR1 is SEHNR and CDR2 is FQNEAQ in the germline V gene (reference sequence). The CDR3 sequence: CASSEGHNTGELFF. The DNA of the CDR3 is TGTGCCAGCAGCGAGGGGCACAACACCGGGGAGCTGTTTTTT. Full variable domain (missing parts from reference TRBV7-9 and TRBJ2-2): DTGVSQNPRHKITKRGQNVTFRCDPISEHNRLYWYRQTLGQGPEFLTYFQNEAQLEKSRLLSDRFSAERPKGSFSTLEIQRTEQGDSAMYLCASSEGHNTGELFFGEGSRLTVL.

This chain links TRBV11-1 with TRBJ1-1; D remains unclear. The CDR3 runs 13 residues. With 7 bases removed from V and 0 bases from J, the gap between germline ends came to 9 bases. The germline V gene encodes CDR1 SGHAT and CDR2 FQDESV (reference sequence). The CDR3 here is CASTRQMNTEAFF. In DNA, the CDR3 is TGTGCCAGCACTCGGCAGATGAACACTGAAGCTTTCTTT.

The chain joins TRBV6-1 to TRBJ1-4; maybe TRBD1 (5 bases). V lost 2 bases and J lost 5, with 18 bases in between. Germline V gives CDR1 MNHNS, CDR2 SASEGT. The CDR3 is made up of 17 amino acids. This CDR3 reads CASSERGGVGINEKLFF. The CDR3 coding sequence is TGTGCCAGCAGTGAAAGGGGAGGAGTGGGGATCAATGAAAAACTGTTTTTT.

This clone showed up just once. The rearrangement joins TRBV29-1 to TRBJ1-1, with 9 bases fitting TRBD1. This CDR3 has 15 residues. Germline loops: CDR1 SQVTM, CDR2 ANQGSEA. V shed 2 bases, J shed 2 bases, and the junction held 6 bases outside the gene matches. CDR3 region: CSVESLGQGNTEAFF. The CDR3 bases are TGCAGCGTTGAATCTCTGGGACAGGGTAACACTGAAGCTTTCTTT.

The J gene is TRBJ1-1, the V gene TRBV11-1; TRBD1 aligns across 10 bases. The CDR3 extends over 15 amino acids. After removal of 6 bases from V and 9 bases from J, the junction contained 13 bases not matched to a gene. CDR1 is SGHAT, CDR2 FQDESV, per germline (reference sequence). The CDR3 reads CASSPQPGTGEKAFF. Here the CDR3 DNA reads TGTGCCAGCAGTCCCCAACCCGGGACAGGGGAAAAAGCTTTCTTT. The variable domain in full, completed from reference TRBV11-1 and TRBJ1-1, reads EAEVAQSPRYKITEKSQAVAFWCDPISGHATLYWYRQILGQGPELLVQFQDESVVDDSQLPKDRFSAERLKGVDSTLKIQPAELGDSAMYLCASSPQPGTGEKAFFGQGTRLTVV.

The V call is TRBV7-2, the J call TRBJ2-1, with 7 bases aligning to TRBD1. CDR1 SGHTA and CDR2 FQGNSA come from the germline V gene. The CDR3 is 13 residues long. J was trimmed by 9 bases and V by 5 bases; bases with no gene match: 7. CDR3 sequence reads: CASSIFRGSEQFF. CDR3 in DNA: TGTGCCAGCAGCATCTTCAGGGGGAGTGAGCAGTTCTTC.

This sequence joins TRBV19 and TRBJ1-5; maybe TRBD1 (5 bases). There are 15 residues in the CDR3. Germline CDR1 and CDR2: LNHDA and SQIVND (reference sequence). V was cut by 8 bases and J by 3 bases, with 17 bases left in between. The CDR3 region is CASHRGDLYNQPQHF. The CDR3 nucleotides read TGTGCCAGTCATAGAGGGGACCTTTACAATCAGCCCCAGCATTTT.

V gene TRBV7-2 combines with J gene TRBJ1-6, with D unresolved. Germline V gives CDR1 SGHTA, CDR2 FQGNSA. The CDR3 totals 17 residues. Deletions cut 4 bases from V and 0 bases from J, with 13 bases between. CDR3 sequence: CASSYWSLSSYNSPLHF. The CDR3 nucleotides are TGTGCCAGCAGCTACTGGTCTCTGAGCTCCTATAATTCACCCCTCCACTTT. Full variable domain (missing parts from reference TRBV7-2 and TRBJ1-6): GAGVSQSPSNKVTEKGKDVELRCDPISGHTALYWYRQSLGQGLEFLIYFQGNSAPDKSGLPSDRFSAERTGGSVSTLTIQRTQQEDSAVYLCASSYWSLSSYNSPLHFGNGTRLTVT.

V is TRBV9 and J is TRBJ2-7; D is uncertain. The CDR3 runs 12 residues. Germline loops: CDR1 SGDLS, CDR2 YYNGEE. Trimming removed 7 bases from V and 6 bases from J, with 14 bases in between. The CDR3 DNA reads as TGTGCCAGCTCGAGGCTCCTGGGCGAGCAGTACTTC. This codes for CASSRLLGEQYF.